This entry lists 17 T cell receptor beta chains sequenced from one sample in a study of OX40 agonist ivuxolimab in advanced cancers. Profiling relied on immunoSEQ multiplex PCR, and the TCRdb table lists in-frame clones only, not all of them. The sample yields 55,000 to 75,000 clones, 92% seen once. The sequenced sample was CD4+ or CD8+ T cells sorted from blood, obtained in a trial of the OX40 agonist ivuxolimab. The receptors shown here come from an adult with an advanced solid tumor such as melanoma, head and neck, liver or kidney cancer.

The chain combines TRBV7-9 with TRBJ2-7; D is perhaps TRBD1 (6 bases). The germline V gene has CDR1 SEHNR and CDR2 FQNEAQ (reference sequence). V lost 4 bases, J lost 2 bases, and 15 bases lay in between. This CDR3 region has 15 residues. CDR3 sequence (DNA): TGTGCCAGCAGCTCCCTAGGGGGAGTCCCCTACGAGCAGTACTTC. Translated: CASSSLGGVPYEQYF.

The chain is built from TRBV27 and TRBJ2-1; D may be TRBD1 (5 bases). V lost 8 bases to trimming and J lost 4 bases, with 18 bases between them. There are 15 residues in the CDR3. CDR1 is MNHEY and CDR2 is SMNVEV in the germline V gene (reference sequence). The CDR3 protein is CASGSTASPYNEQFF. CDR3 DNA: TGTGCCAGCGGTTCGACAGCGTCACCATACAATGAGCAGTTCTTC.

The chain couples TRBV11-3 to TRBJ2-1; no clear D. Germline V gene sequence: CDR1 SGHNT, CDR2 YENEEA. The V end was cut by 5 bases, the J end by 7 bases, with 6 bases between. CDR3 size: 11 residues. CDR3 DNA sequence: TGTGCCAGCAGCGGAATTAATGAGCAGTTCTTC. Translation gives CASSGINEQFF. The whole variable domain, remainder taken from reference TRBV11-3 and TRBJ2-1, is EAGVVQSPRYKIIEKKQPVAFWCNPISGHNTLYWYLQNLGQGPELLIRYENEEAVDDSQLPKDRFSAERLKGVDSTLKIQPAELGDSAVYLCASSGINEQFFGPGTRLTVL.

The J gene is TRBJ1-2, the V gene TRBV29-1; possibly TRBD1 for D (5 bases). The CDR3 runs 13 residues. With 8 bases removed from V and 3 bases from J, the gap between germline ends came to 16 bases. Germline-derived CDR1 and CDR2 are SQVTM and ANQGSEA. This CDR3 is CSTKDARDYGYTF. The CDR3 nucleotides are TGCAGCACCAAGGATGCCAGGGACTATGGCTACACCTTC.

The V gene is TRBV25-1, the J gene TRBJ1-3; no firm D call. CDR1 MGHDK and CDR2 SYGVNS come from the germline V gene. Trimming cost V 10 bases and J 0 bases, with 13 bases left between them. The CDR3 loop spans 14 amino acids. CDR3 loop: CAIYPWSSGNTIYF. The CDR3 coding sequence is TGTGCCATCTACCCGTGGAGCTCTGGAAACACCATATATTTT.

The rearrangement uses TRBV11-1 and TRBJ2-7; the D is unclear. Trimming shortened V by 1 base and J by 2 bases, and 9 bases separated the two germline ends. The CDR3 runs to 14 residues. Germline assignment: CDR1 SGHAT and CDR2 FQDESV (reference sequence). CDR3 sequence (DNA): TGTGCCAGCAGCTTAGGCGCCGGAGCCTACGAGCAGTACTTC. This gives the protein CASSLGAGAYEQYF.

This chain connects TRBV11-2 to TRBJ2-1; a possible D gene is TRBD2 (6 bases). The V and J ends lost 3 bases and 2 bases respectively, with 11 bases between them. CDR1 SGHAT and CDR2 FQNNGV come from the germline V gene. The CDR3 consists of 15 residues. The CDR3 loop reads CASSLGGTPYNEQFF. The CDR3, as DNA: TGTGCCAGCAGCTTGGGCGGGACCCCCTACAATGAGCAGTTCTTC.

Only one count was recorded for this clone. The V and J genes are TRBV6-5 and TRBJ2-7, with TRBD2 matching 12 bases. Germline V lookup: CDR1 MNHEY, CDR2 SVGAGI. The CDR3 extends over 16 amino acids. V lost 0 bases to trimming and J lost 4 bases; unmatched junction nucleotides: 4. The CDR3: CASSYSKTSGSYEQYF. Written as DNA, the CDR3 is TGTGCCAGCAGTTACTCGAAGACTAGCGGGAGTTACGAGCAGTACTTC.

The chain combines TRBV9 with TRBJ1-1; 7 bases map to TRBD1. The CDR3 runs to 15 residues. Trimming removed 5 bases from V and 4 bases from J; junction bases left unmatched: 11. Germline V gene lookup returns CDR1 SGDLS and CDR2 YYNGEE. CDR3 loop: CASREYRGESTEAFF. The CDR3 DNA reads as TGTGCCAGCAGAGAGTACAGGGGAGAGAGCACTGAAGCTTTCTTT.

This rearrangement joins TRBV27 to TRBJ1-1, with a weak D call TRBD1 (5 bases). Trimming removed 4 bases at V and 3 bases at J, with 18 bases between. Germline V CDR1 and CDR2: MNHEY, SMNVEV (reference sequence). CDR3 size: 16 residues. The CDR3 spells CASSWGTSPGDTEAFF. Here the CDR3 DNA reads TGTGCCAGCAGTTGGGGGACCTCCCCCGGGGACACTGAAGCTTTCTTT.

The chain is built from TRBV18 and TRBJ2-1; no clear D. V was pared by 4 bases and J by 6 bases, with 19 bases between. This CDR3 region has 16 residues. Germline loops: CDR1 KGHSH, CDR2 LQKENI. DNA for the CDR3: TGTGCCAGCTCACTAGATATTGGGGTGGGCATCAATGAGCAGTTCTTC. As protein: CASSLDIGVGINEQFF.

The CDR3, as DNA: TGTGCGCTGCTAACCGGAGGGCCTGGAGATACGCAGTATTTT. This gives the protein CALLTGGPGDTQYF. The rearrangement links TRBV2 to TRBJ2-3, with D maybe TRBD2 (6 bases). Germline CDR1 SNHLY, CDR2 FYNNEI. The CDR3 has 14 residues. Full variable domain (outside the CDR3, taken from reference TRBV2 and TRBJ2-3): EPEVTQTPSHQVTQMGQEVILRCVPISNHLYFYWYRQILGQKVEFLVSFYNNEISEKSEIFDDQFSVERPDGSNFTLKIRSTKLEDSAMYFCALLTGGPGDTQYFGPGTRLTVL.

The rearrangement uses TRBV27 and TRBJ2-1; D assignment may be TRBD1 or TRBD2 (7 bases each). The CDR3 extends over 14 amino acids. The ends were cut back, 5 bases at V and 8 bases at J, with 16 bases in the middle. Germline V gene sequence: CDR1 MNHEY, CDR2 SMNVEV (reference sequence). The CDR3 sequence is CASSPRGGADEQFF. The CDR3, as DNA: TGTGCCAGCAGTCCCAGGGGGGGGGCGGATGAGCAGTTCTTC.

This chain uses TRBV7-9 with TRBJ2-5; 9 bases agree with TRBD2. Losses at the gene ends were 3 bases for V and 2 bases for J; bases not matched to a gene: 7. This CDR3 is built from 16 residues. The germline V gene has CDR1 SEHNR and CDR2 FQNEAQ (reference sequence). The DNA for the CDR3 is TGTGCCAGCAGCTTCCCTAGCGGGGTGGAACAAGAGACCCAGTACTTC. This encodes CASSFPSGVEQETQYF.

The J gene is TRBJ2-2, the V gene TRBV4-3, with 11 bases aligning to TRBD2. V trimming: 3 bases; J trimming: 4 bases; junction bases outside the gene matches: 4. This CDR3 comprises 16 residues. Per the germline V gene, CDR1 is LGHNA and CDR2 is YSLEER. The CDR3 loop reads CASSQIAGGVTGELFF. The CDR3 DNA sequence: TGCGCCAGCAGCCAGATAGCGGGAGGGGTCACCGGGGAGCTGTTTTTT.

The J gene is TRBJ2-7, the V gene TRBV29-1; D may be TRBD1 or TRBD2 (5 bases each). V shed 6 bases and J shed 7 bases, with 19 bases lying between them. Looked up from germline, CDR1 is SQVTM and CDR2 is ANQGSEA. The CDR3 covers 13 residues. As DNA, the CDR3 is TGCAGCGTGACCGGGACGGCCTTTGATGAGCAGTACTTC. Protein sequence: CSVTGTAFDEQYF.

This chain connects TRBV18 to TRBJ1-5; unclear D gene. Germline V gene lookup returns CDR1 KGHSH and CDR2 LQKENI. Trimming cost V 2 bases and J 0 bases, with 8 bases left between them. CDR3 length equals 15 residues. CDR3 loop: CASSPGVYSNQPQHF. The CDR3 DNA sequence: TGTGCCAGCTCACCAGGGGTATATAGCAATCAGCCCCAGCATTTT.